The rows below give T cell receptor beta chains drawn from one sample of a study of blood T cell repertoires in COVID-19. Produced via immunoSEQ multiplex PCR; TCRdb's table is partial and in-frame only. The sample records 150,000 to 200,000 clones, 80% to 90% being singletons. Material for sequencing was peripheral blood. All receptors derive from a human donor in a cohort sampled during active COVID-19. The CDR3 runs from the conserved cysteine through the conserved F or W. The D gene is left open where the match is weak.

TRBD1	TRBV4-2	14	CASTGQGAIYGYTF
-	TRBV7-2	16	CASSLGGGGRGNTIYF
-	TRBV28	16	CASSLFLVQGSYEQYF
-	TRBV24-1	13	CATVDSNTGELFF
-	TRBV11-3	14	CASSLNPGDNEQFF
-	TRBV30	14	CAWSIRRSTYGYTF
-	TRBV10-3	12	CATGSGGNTIYF
TRBD2	TRBV9	16	CASSFSGSHLTDTQYF
-	TRBV30	11	CAWRGAGELFF
-	TRBV11-2	14	CASSGGGGSQPQHF
TRBD1	TRBV18	17	CASSPRTGVQTNEKLFF
-	TRBV6-1	14	CASSSGFGAGELFF
TRBD2	TRBV20-1	16	CSASTLAGGPGNEQFF
-	TRBV6-5	15	CASSLATQGYNEQFF
-	TRBV9	13	CASSDDDGLEQFF
-	TRBV21-1	11	CVPYGGVKLFF